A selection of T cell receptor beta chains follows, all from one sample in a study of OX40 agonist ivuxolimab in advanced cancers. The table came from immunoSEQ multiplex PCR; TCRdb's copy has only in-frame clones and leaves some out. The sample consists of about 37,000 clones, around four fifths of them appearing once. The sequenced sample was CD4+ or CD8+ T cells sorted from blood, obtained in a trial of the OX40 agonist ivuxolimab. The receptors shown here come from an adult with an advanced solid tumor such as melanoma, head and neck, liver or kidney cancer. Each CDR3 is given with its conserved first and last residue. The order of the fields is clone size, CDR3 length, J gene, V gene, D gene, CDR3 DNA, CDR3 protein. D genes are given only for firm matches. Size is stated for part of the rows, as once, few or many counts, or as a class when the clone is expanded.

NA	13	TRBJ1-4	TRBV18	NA	TGTGCCAGCTCACGTGGGACTAATGAAAAACTGTTTTTT	CASSRGTNEKLFF
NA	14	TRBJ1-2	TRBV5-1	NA	TGCGCCAGCAGCTCCGGCCAGGGGATTACTGGCTACACCTTC	CASSSGQGITGYTF
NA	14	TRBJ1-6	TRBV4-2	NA	TGTGCCAGCAGCCAAGCTCAGAGTAATTCACCCCTCCACTTT	CASSQAQSNSPLHF
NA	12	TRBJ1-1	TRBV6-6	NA	TGTGCCAGCAGAAACACGAACACTGAAGCTTTCTTT	CASRNTNTEAFF
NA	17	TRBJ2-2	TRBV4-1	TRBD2	TGCGCCAGCAGCCAAGAGGGACTAGCGGATAGGGCCGGGGAGCTGTTTTTT	CASSQEGLADRAGELFF
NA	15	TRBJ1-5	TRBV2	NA	TGTGCCAGCAGAGAGGAGTGGGGGGACAATCAGCCCCAGCATTTT	CASREEWGDNQPQHF
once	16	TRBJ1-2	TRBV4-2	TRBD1	TGTGCCAGCAGCTTGATGTTAGGACAGGGGGCCGATGGCTACACCTTC	CASSLMLGQGADGYTF
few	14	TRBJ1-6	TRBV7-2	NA	TGTGCCAGCAGCGGAAGGGTAGATAATTCACCCCTCCACTTT	CASSGRVDNSPLHF
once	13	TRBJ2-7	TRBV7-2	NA	TGTGCCAGCAGCTTAGGATTCTCCTACGAGCAGTACTTC	CASSLGFSYEQYF
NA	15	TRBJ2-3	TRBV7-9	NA	TGTGCCAGCAGCCCGGGACAACCTTTCACAGATACGCAGTATTTT	CASSPGQPFTDTQYF
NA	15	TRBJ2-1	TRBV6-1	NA	TGTGCCAGCAGTTTGGACGTACCCTCCTACAATGAGCAGTTCTTC	CASSLDVPSYNEQFF
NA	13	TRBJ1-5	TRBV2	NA	TGTGCCAGCAGACAGGGTTCTGGTCAGCCCCAGCATTTT	CASRQGSGQPQHF
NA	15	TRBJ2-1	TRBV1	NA	TGCACCAGCAGCCAAGACTTCAGCTCCTACAATGAGCAGTTCTTC	CTSSQDFSSYNEQFF
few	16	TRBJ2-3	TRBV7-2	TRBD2	TGTGCCAGCAGCTTTTTCCAGGGCACACTAGCGGGCGCGCAGTATTTT	CASSFFQGTLAGAQYF
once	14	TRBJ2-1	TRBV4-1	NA	TGCGCCAGCAGCCCTCATGGAGTGAACAATGAGCAGTTCTTC	CASSPHGVNNEQFF
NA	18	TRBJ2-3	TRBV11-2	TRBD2	TGTGCCAGCAGCTTAAGGGCTAGCGGGGGGCTTGGCACAGATACGCAGTATTTT	CASSLRASGGLGTDTQYF
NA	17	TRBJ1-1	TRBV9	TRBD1	TGTGCCAGCGGCCCCGCTACGCAGGGGGCATTGAACACTGAAGCTTTCTTT	CASGPATQGALNTEAFF
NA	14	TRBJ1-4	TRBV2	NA	TGTGCCAGCACGGGGGGACGGAATAATGAAAAACTGTTTTTT	CASTGGRNNEKLFF
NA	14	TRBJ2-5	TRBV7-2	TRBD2	TGTGCCAGCAGCTTAGCGGGCGGGAGGGAGACCCAGTACTTC	CASSLAGGRETQYF
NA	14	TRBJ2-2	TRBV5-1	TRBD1	TGCGCCAGCAGCCCCGGGACAGGCACCGGGGAGCTGTTTTTT	CASSPGTGTGELFF
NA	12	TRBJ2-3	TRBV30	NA	TGTGCCTGGAGCCGGGACACAGATACGCAGTATTTT	CAWSRDTDTQYF
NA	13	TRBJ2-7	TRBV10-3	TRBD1	TGTGCCACGGGGACAGGGGTTACCTACGAGCAGTACTTC	CATGTGVTYEQYF
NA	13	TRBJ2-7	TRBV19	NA	TGTGCCACCGTCGGAGGCATCTCCTACGAGCAGTACTTC	CATVGGISYEQYF
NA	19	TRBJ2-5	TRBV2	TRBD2	TGTGCCAGCAGTGACCGCAGACTAGCGGGGGTTATGTACCAAGAGACCCAGTACTTC	CASSDRRLAGVMYQETQYF
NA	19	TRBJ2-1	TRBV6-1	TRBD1	TGTGCCAGCAGTGAACGGACAGGAACACTCGTTACCAGGGGCGATGAGCAGTTCTTC	CASSERTGTLVTRGDEQFF
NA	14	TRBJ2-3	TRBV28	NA	TGTGCCAGCAGCCCCGGACAGCCCGGAGATACGCAGTATTTT	CASSPGQPGDTQYF
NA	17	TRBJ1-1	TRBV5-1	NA	TGCGCCAGCAGCTTGGTACTCTCAGGCTCCGGGAACACTGAAGCTTTCTTT	CASSLVLSGSGNTEAFF
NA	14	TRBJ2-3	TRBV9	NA	TGTGCCAGCAGCGTAGTGGGCCTCCAAAGTACGCAGTATTTT	CASSVVGLQSTQYF
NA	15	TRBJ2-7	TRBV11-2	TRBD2	TGTGCCAGCAGCTCGGGACTAGCGGGGCCCTACGAGCAGTACTTC	CASSSGLAGPYEQYF
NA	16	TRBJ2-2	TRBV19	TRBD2	TGTGCCAGTAGTATATTGCGGGGGGGCCTCACCGGGGAGCTGTTTTTT	CASSILRGGLTGELFF
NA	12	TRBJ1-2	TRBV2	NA	TGTGCCAGCAGTGGTACGGGAGATGGCTACACCTTC	CASSGTGDGYTF
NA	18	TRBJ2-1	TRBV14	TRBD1	TGTGCCAGCAGCCAAGGGAATCCGGGACAGGGCTCCTACAATGAGCAGTTCTTC	CASSQGNPGQGSYNEQFF
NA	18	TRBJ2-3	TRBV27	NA	TGTGCCAGCAGTTTATCGCCCCCTGCTGGGGGCCGCACAGATACGCAGTATTTT	CASSLSPPAGGRTDTQYF
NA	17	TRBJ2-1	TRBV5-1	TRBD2	TGCGCCAGCAGCTTGGCCCCCGGACTAGCGCCATACAATGAGCAGTTCTTC	CASSLAPGLAPYNEQFF
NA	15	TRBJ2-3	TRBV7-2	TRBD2	TGTGCCAGCAATTCCCATAGCGGGGGACAAGATACGCAGTATTTT	CASNSHSGGQDTQYF
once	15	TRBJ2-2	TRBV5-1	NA	TGCGCCAGCAGCTTGGTCTCCGCGAACACCGGGGAGCTGTTTTTT	CASSLVSANTGELFF
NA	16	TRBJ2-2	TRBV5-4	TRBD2	TGTGCCAGCAGCTCAGGACTAGCGGGGGGTCTCGGGGAGCTGTTTTTT	CASSSGLAGGLGELFF
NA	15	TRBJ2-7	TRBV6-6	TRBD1	TGTGCCAGCAGTTACACCGGGACAGGGAAGTACGAGCAGTACTTC	CASSYTGTGKYEQYF
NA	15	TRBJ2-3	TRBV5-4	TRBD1	TGTGCCAGCAGCTTGGCAGGACAGGGGACAGATACGCAGTATTTT	CASSLAGQGTDTQYF
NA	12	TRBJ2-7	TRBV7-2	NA	TGTGCCAGCAGCTCTACCTCCTACGAGCAGTACTTC	CASSSTSYEQYF
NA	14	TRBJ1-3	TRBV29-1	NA	TGCAGCGTGGTCGACAGCTCCTCTGGAAACACCATATATTTT	CSVVDSSSGNTIYF
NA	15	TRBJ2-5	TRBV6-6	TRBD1	TGTGCCAGCAGTTCCCAGGACAGGGCTCCGATGACCCAGTACTTC	CASSSQDRAPMTQYF
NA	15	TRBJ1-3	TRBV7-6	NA	TGTGCCAGCAGCTCAACAGGCTTCTCTGGAAACACCATATATTTT	CASSSTGFSGNTIYF
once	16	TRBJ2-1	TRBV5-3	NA	TGTGCCAGAAGCTCCGGGGAGAGGGGATCCTACAATGAGCAGTTCTTC	CARSSGERGSYNEQFF
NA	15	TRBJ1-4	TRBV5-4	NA	TGTGCCAGCAGCTTACGAGCTAGGACTAATGAAAAACTGTTTTTT	CASSLRARTNEKLFF
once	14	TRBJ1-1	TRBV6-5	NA	TGTGCCAGCAAAGTCGCAGGGAGCTTGGCTGAAGCTTTCTTT	CASKVAGSLAEAFF
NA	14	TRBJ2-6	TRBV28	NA	TGTGCCAGCAGGCCCCGCTCTGGGGCCAACGTCCTGACTTTC	CASRPRSGANVLTF
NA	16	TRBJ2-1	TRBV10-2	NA	TGCGCCAGCAGTGACCTCGACAGGGTTAGCGGGAATGAGCAGTTCTTC	CASSDLDRVSGNEQFF
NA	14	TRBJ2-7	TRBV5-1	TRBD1	TGCGCCAGCAGCTTACTACAGGGGGCCTACGAGCAGTACTTC	CASSLLQGAYEQYF
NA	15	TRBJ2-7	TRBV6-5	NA	TGTGCCAGCAGTTTACGGCGGGGGCCATCCTACGAGCAGTACTTC	CASSLRRGPSYEQYF
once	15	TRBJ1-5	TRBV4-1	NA	TGCGCCAGCAGCCAAGACCGCTTAGATAATCAGCCCCAGCATTTT	CASSQDRLDNQPQHF